One and the same sample provided the 31 T cell receptor beta chains below, sequenced in a study of blood T cell repertoires in COVID-19. This table comes from immunoSEQ multiplex PCR, and its TCRdb copy is limited to in-frame clones, with some not included. The sample includes around 270,000 clones, about 90% of them seen just once. The sample taken for sequencing was peripheral blood. The receptors come from a woman aged 50 to 60 with acute or convalescent COVID-19.

The V gene is TRBV2, the J gene TRBJ2-7; 7 bases are a match to TRBD1. The CDR3 has 19 amino acids. Germline trimming cut 1 base from V and 0 bases from J; bases unmatched to any gene: 15. Germline V lookup: CDR1 SNHLY, CDR2 FYNNEI. CDR3 residues: CASSEDLSTGWVSSYEQYF. Written as DNA, the CDR3 is TGTGCCAGCAGTGAAGACCTCTCGACAGGGTGGGTTTCCTCCTACGAGCAGTACTTC.

The chain recombines TRBV5-4 with TRBJ1-4; D is ambiguous. The germline gives CDR1 SGHNT, CDR2 YYREEE (reference sequence). V lost 0 bases to trimming and J lost 5 bases, with 14 bases between them. This CDR3 spans 16 amino acids. This CDR3 reads CASSLDLRRGNEKLFF. CDR3 coding DNA: TGTGCCAGCAGCTTGGATCTAAGGCGGGGAAATGAAAAACTGTTTTTT.

The chain links TRBV27 to TRBJ2-4, with D possibly being TRBD1 (5 bases). Germline V CDR1 and CDR2: MNHEY, SMNVEV (reference sequence). The CDR3 is made up of 14 amino acids. The ends were cut back, 7 bases at V and 5 bases at J, with 15 bases in the middle. The CDR3 coding sequence is TGTGCCAGCAAGCCACCCCAGGGTCAAAACATTCAGTACTTC. Protein: CASKPPQGQNIQYF.

This clone has just one count. The chain is built from TRBV7-2 and TRBJ1-1, with D uncertain. This CDR3 contains 14 residues. Trimming took 5 bases from V and 4 from J, leaving 14 bases between them. In germline, CDR1 is SGHTA, CDR2 FQGNSA. The CDR3 DNA is TGTGCCAGCAGCCCTACAGTCGGAGGCACTGAAGCTTTCTTT. Translating it yields CASSPTVGGTEAFF.

The V call is TRBV28, the J call TRBJ2-1, with D perhaps TRBD2 (5 bases). Trimming removed 7 bases from V and 1 base from J, with 17 bases in between. The CDR3 runs 16 residues. Germline V gene sequence: CDR1 MDHEN, CDR2 SYDVKM. The CDR3 spells CASISFAGYSYNEQFF. The CDR3 bases are TGTGCCAGCATTTCCTTTGCGGGCTATTCCTACAATGAGCAGTTCTTC.

This clone was observed a single time. The rearrangement links TRBV7-9 to TRBJ1-3; 8 bases map to TRBD1. The junction had 2 bases not matched to a gene; V was cut back by 8 bases and J by 2 bases. The CDR3 has 13 amino acids. CDR1 is SEHNR and CDR2 is FQNEAQ in the germline V gene (reference sequence). Written as DNA, the CDR3 is TGTGCCAGCCTACAGGGGGCTGGAAACACCATATATTTT. It yields the protein CASLQGAGNTIYF.

The chain employs TRBV27 and TRBJ2-1; 9 bases map to TRBD2. J was trimmed by 3 bases and V by 5 bases; bases with no gene match: 8. Germline V gene sequence: CDR1 MNHEY, CDR2 SMNVEV (reference sequence). The CDR3 is 16 amino acids. CDR3 protein: CASSPPTSGIYNEQFF. Here the CDR3 DNA reads TGTGCCAGCAGTCCACCGACTAGCGGAATCTACAATGAGCAGTTCTTC.

The genes are TRBV19 and TRBJ2-1; 7 bases agree with TRBD2. J gave up 7 bases and V 6 bases, and 12 bases lay outside the gene matches. There are 15 residues in the CDR3. Germline V gives CDR1 LNHDA, CDR2 SQIVND (reference sequence). This CDR3 is CASRRNQRGLNEQFF. The CDR3 nucleotides are TGTGCCAGTAGAAGGAACCAGCGGGGCTTGAATGAGCAGTTCTTC.

This clone was seen a single time. The gene calls are TRBV5-4 and TRBJ2-1; 9 nucleotides match TRBD1. The CDR3 sequence is 17 residues long. The germline gives CDR1 SGHNT, CDR2 YYREEE (reference sequence). V shed 0 bases, J shed 5 bases, and the junction held 9 bases outside the gene matches. In DNA form, the CDR3 reads TGTGCCAGCAGCTTGGATATTGGACAGGGGAAAAACAATGAGCAGTTCTTC. It translates to CASSLDIGQGKNNEQFF.

The V and J genes are TRBV19 and TRBJ2-1; D is unresolved. V was pared by 1 base and J by 7 bases, with 8 bases between. The CDR3 length is 13 residues. CDR1 and CDR2 (germline): LNHDA, SQIVND (reference sequence). CDR3: CASSIGLENEQFF. CDR3 DNA sequence: TGTGCCAGTAGTATAGGACTGGAGAATGAGCAGTTCTTC.

The V gene is TRBV19, the J gene TRBJ2-3; TRBD2 aligns across 11 bases. The V and J ends lost 3 bases and 2 bases, in that order; junction bases with no gene match: 10. The CDR3 extends over 18 amino acids. Germline V lookup: CDR1 LNHDA, CDR2 SQIVND (reference sequence). The CDR3 DNA follows: TGTGCCAGTAGTATTGCGTTGACTAGCGGGATTTTCACAGATACGCAGTATTTT. It is translated as CASSIALTSGIFTDTQYF. The full variable domain, its missing parts supplied by reference TRBV19 and TRBJ2-3, is DGGITQSPKYLFRKEGQNVTLSCEQNLNHDAMYWYRQDPGQGLRLIYYSQIVNDFQKGDIAEGYSVSREKKESFPLTVTSAQKNPTAFYLCASSIALTSGIFTDTQYFGPGTRLTVL.

The CDR3 nucleotides read TGCAGCGCCCGTGGAGGCGGGAACGAGCAGTACTTC. Encoded protein: CSARGGGNEQYF. The chain couples TRBV29-1 to TRBJ2-7, with a tentative D call TRBD2 (6 bases). CDR3 length: 12 residues. Germline-derived CDR1 and CDR2 are SQVTM and ANQGSEA. V was pared by 7 bases and J by 5 bases, with 15 bases between.

In this sample, this clone turned up once. This rearrangement joins TRBV28 to TRBJ2-7; tentative D call: TRBD1 (6 bases). V was shortened by 5 bases and J by 4 bases, with 9 bases between the two germline ends. The germline gives CDR1 MDHEN, CDR2 SYDVKM. This CDR3 comprises 12 residues. The CDR3 DNA reads as TGTGCCAGCAGTAGAACAGGGTACGAGCAGTACTTC. Translating it yields CASSRTGYEQYF.

The genes are TRBV28 and TRBJ2-2; possibly TRBD2 for D (5 bases). Germline V CDR1 and CDR2: MDHEN, SYDVKM. Trimming removed 3 bases at V and 4 bases at J, with 12 bases between. The CDR3 extends over 15 amino acids. CDR3 coding DNA: TGTGCCAGCAGTTTTGAGGGTAGTGGCACCGGGGAGCTGTTTTTT. Its translation: CASSFEGSGTGELFF.

The chain links TRBV11-2 to TRBJ2-2; D gene unclear. CDR1 SGHAT and CDR2 FQNNGV come from the germline V gene. V was trimmed by 3 bases and J by 4 bases, leaving 6 bases between them. The CDR3 contains 13 residues. Here the CDR3 reads CASSFLSTGELFF. In nucleotides, the CDR3 is TGTGCCAGCAGCTTCCTTAGCACCGGGGAGCTGTTTTTT.

The V and J genes are TRBV9 and TRBJ2-2; the D is unclear. V gave up 0 bases and J gave up 0 bases, with 6 bases separating them. This CDR3 spans 15 amino acids. CDR1 SGDLS and CDR2 YYNGEE come from the germline V gene. Here the CDR3 reads CASSVGLSNTGELFF. CDR3 coding DNA: TGTGCCAGCAGCGTAGGCCTATCGAACACCGGGGAGCTGTTTTTT.

The CDR3 sequence: CASSRSGQGAPYEQYF. CDR3 DNA: TGTGCCAGCAGCCGGTCCGGGCAGGGGGCCCCCTACGAGCAGTACTTC. The chain employs TRBV4-2 and TRBJ2-7, with 8 bases fitting TRBD1. This CDR3 is 16 amino acids long. V shed 4 bases, J shed 2 bases, and the junction held 10 bases outside the gene matches. CDR1 is LGHNA and CDR2 is YNFKEQ in the germline V gene.

The genes are TRBV10-3 and TRBJ1-5; D is perhaps TRBD1 (6 bases). The CDR3 totals 15 residues. V was pared by 4 bases and J by 0 bases, with 10 bases between. Looked up from germline, CDR1 is ENHRY and CDR2 is SYGVKD. CDR3 amino acids: CAISVTGNSNQPQHF. The CDR3, as DNA: TGTGCCATCAGTGTGACAGGAAATAGCAATCAGCCCCAGCATTTT.

The rearrangement links TRBV29-1 to TRBJ2-5; no definite D call. The CDR3 totals 12 residues. Germline V lookup: CDR1 SQVTM, CDR2 ANQGSEA. The V end lost 5 bases, the J end lost 5 bases, and 12 bases lay between the germline ends. The CDR3 protein is CSVTLREETQYF. The DNA of the CDR3 is TGCAGCGTTACCTTGCGCGAGGAGACCCAGTACTTC.

The chain is built from TRBV9 and TRBJ2-3; no definite D call. Germline CDR1 reads SGDLS; CDR2 reads YYNGEE. Trimming took off 4 bases at V and 4 bases at J, with 4 bases between the two ends. The CDR3 totals 11 residues. CDR3: CASSRADTQYF. In nucleotides, the CDR3 is TGTGCCAGCAGCCGGGCAGATACGCAGTATTTT.

The chain carries TRBV12-3 or TRBV12-4 and TRBJ2-1, with 7 bases aligning to TRBD1. The CDR3 consists of 13 residues. V dropped 5 bases and J dropped 8; count of bases not matched to a gene: 6. The CDR3 DNA reads as TGTGCCAGCAGTATGACAGGGATCGATGAGCAGTTCTTC. Its translation is CASSMTGIDEQFF.

The count of this clone is one. This sequence joins TRBV18 and TRBJ2-7, with 7 bases identical to TRBD1. The CDR3 consists of 16 residues. Germline CDR1 is KGHSH and CDR2 is LQKENI. V dropped 0 bases and J dropped 4; count of bases not matched to a gene: 9. The CDR3 is CASSPPRTGASYEQYF. CDR3 DNA sequence: TGTGCCAGCTCACCACCGAGAACAGGGGCATCGTACGAGCAGTACTTC.

V usage is TRBV25-1 and J usage is TRBJ2-2; TRBD2 is a possible D gene (6 bases). Trimming cost V 0 bases and J 6 bases, with 11 bases left between them. This CDR3 has 15 amino acids. Germline values: CDR1 MGHDK, CDR2 SYGVNS. CDR3 in DNA: TGTGCCAGCAGTGAATATAACTCGGGGGCCGGGGAGCTGTTTTTT. Translation gives CASSEYNSGAGELFF.

Worth noting for this clone: The junction departs from germline at one end; a sequencing error may be responsible. The chain couples TRBV6-2 or TRBV6-3 to TRBJ1-2; 8 positions agree with TRBD1. Germline loops: CDR1 MNHEY, CDR2 SVGEGT. The CDR3 covers 18 residues. The DNA for the CDR3 is TGTGCCAGCAGTACCCCCGGCAGGGGGCGGATAATGAACTTTGGCTACACCTTC. Translation gives CASSTPGRGRIMNFGYTF.

This clone has a handful of counts. The junction differs from germline at one of its ends, possibly a read error. This sequence joins TRBV7-2 and TRBJ2-3, with a tentative D call TRBD1 (5 bases). Germline assignment: CDR1 SGHTA and CDR2 FQGNSA. This CDR3 is 13 amino acids long. For the CDR3, the DNA is TGTGCCAGCAGCTTAGCGGAGACAGTTACGCAGTATTTT. It translates to CASSLAETVTQYF.

The chain carries TRBV9 and TRBJ2-1, with TRBD2 matching over 10 bases. The CDR3 length is 15 residues. Losses at the gene ends were 5 bases for V and 5 bases for J; bases not matched to a gene: 7. Germline lookup yields CDR1 SGDLS and CDR2 YYNGEE. As DNA, the CDR3 is TGTGCCAGCAGGGAGATAGCGGGGGGACACAATGAGCAGTTCTTC. Translated, it gives CASREIAGGHNEQFF.

This clone showed up just once. This chain links TRBV27 with TRBJ2-1; 14 bases agree with TRBD2. V dropped 5 bases and J dropped 6; count of bases not matched to a gene: 6. Germline values: CDR1 MNHEY, CDR2 SMNVEV (reference sequence). The CDR3 spans 16 residues. The CDR3 region is CASSTPGLAGVNEQFF. The CDR3 bases are TGTGCCAGCAGTACCCCGGGACTAGCGGGAGTCAATGAGCAGTTCTTC.

V and J are TRBV9 and TRBJ1-1, with D possibly matching TRBD1 (6 bases). This CDR3 contains 15 residues. Germline values: CDR1 SGDLS, CDR2 YYNGEE. V was shortened by 0 bases and J by 4 bases, with 13 bases between the two germline ends. This CDR3 is CASSVVGGAGTEAFF. DNA for the CDR3: TGTGCCAGCAGCGTAGTGGGGGGGGCAGGCACTGAAGCTTTCTTT.

This sequence joins TRBV19 and TRBJ1-5; D perhaps matches TRBD1 (6 bases). CDR1 and CDR2 (germline): LNHDA, SQIVND (reference sequence). Trimming removed 3 bases at V and 6 bases at J, with 15 bases between. The CDR3 totals 15 residues. This chain's CDR3 is CASSIGSSGAQPQHF. As DNA, the CDR3 is TGTGCCAGTAGTATCGGGTCTTCAGGGGCTCAGCCCCAGCATTTT.

The chain has TRBV5-1 and TRBJ1-3; 10 bases are shared with TRBD1. Per the germline V gene, CDR1 is SGHRS and CDR2 is YFSETQ. With 5 bases clipped from V and 3 bases from J, the junction kept 5 bases outside the gene matches. This CDR3 spans 15 amino acids. The DNA for the CDR3 is TGCGCCAGCAGTTTCGACAGGGGGCATGGAAACACCATATATTTT. Protein: CASSFDRGHGNTIYF.

This clone was counted between two and nine times. V is TRBV18 and J is TRBJ1-2, with 9 bases identical to TRBD1. With V trimmed by 1 base and J by 4 bases, 4 bases remained unmatched. CDR3 length: 15 amino acids. The V gene's germline CDR1 is KGHSH and CDR2 LQKENI. The CDR3 protein is CASSPQTGGPYGYTF. Here the CDR3 DNA reads TGTGCCAGCTCACCACAAACAGGGGGCCCCTATGGCTACACCTTC.